This TCR beta chain was recorded in a study of technical replicates of blood from several donors (dated by TCRdb to about 2017). The CDR3 measures 13 amino acids from cysteine to phenylalanine. Of the read, only the CDR3 DNA is kept; its 39 bases are in frame from base 1. V gives up 0 bases and J gives up 5 bases, and the segment between their germline ends measures 9 bases. Taken from the germline V gene (reference sequence), the CDR1 and CDR2 loops are SGHKS and YYEKEE. In regard to this clone: This receptor's antigen is unknown. No per-base quality is available; no much larger clone lies one base away.

Libraries were built with the immunoSEQ multiplex PCR assay. In its TCRdb copy, this immuneACCESS table keeps in-frame sequences only and misses some clones. Where compared with another copy, unresolved V genes explain less than half of these, and the others have no known cause. The sample includes about 69,000 clones, with approximately 89% observed a single time. Of the sample, approximately 4.6% is held by the ten largest clones. This chain joins TRBV5-5 to TRBJ2-7, with an unclear D gene assignment. The material sequenced was PBMCs. The source is a human donor in good health. Some clones in this sample may be carry-over from other donors' samples. In nucleotides, the sequence is TGTGCCAGCAGCTTGGAATGGAGAGACGAGCAGTACTTC. Its product reads: CASSLEWRDEQYF.